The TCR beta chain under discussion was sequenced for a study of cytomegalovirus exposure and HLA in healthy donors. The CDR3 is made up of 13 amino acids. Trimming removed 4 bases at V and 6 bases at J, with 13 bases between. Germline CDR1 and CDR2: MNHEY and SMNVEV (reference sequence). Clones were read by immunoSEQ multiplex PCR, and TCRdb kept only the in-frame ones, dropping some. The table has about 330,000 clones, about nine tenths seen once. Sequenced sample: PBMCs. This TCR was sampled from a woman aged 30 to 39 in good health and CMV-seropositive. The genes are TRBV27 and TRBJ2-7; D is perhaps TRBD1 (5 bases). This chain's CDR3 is CASSYQGFGEQYF. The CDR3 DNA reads TGTGCCAGCAGTTATCAGGGTTTCGGCGAGCAGTACTTC.